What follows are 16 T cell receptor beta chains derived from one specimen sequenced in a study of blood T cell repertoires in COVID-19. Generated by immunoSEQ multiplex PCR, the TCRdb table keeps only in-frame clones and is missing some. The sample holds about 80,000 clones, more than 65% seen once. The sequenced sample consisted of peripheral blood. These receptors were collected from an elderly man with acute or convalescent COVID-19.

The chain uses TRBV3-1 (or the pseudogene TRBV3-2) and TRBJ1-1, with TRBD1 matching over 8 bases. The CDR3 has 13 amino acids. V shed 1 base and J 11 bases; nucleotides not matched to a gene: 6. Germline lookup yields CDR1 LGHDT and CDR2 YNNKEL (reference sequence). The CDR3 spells CASSQGDRPGAFF. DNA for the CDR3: TGTGCCAGCAGCCAAGGGGACAGGCCGGGGGCTTTCTTT.

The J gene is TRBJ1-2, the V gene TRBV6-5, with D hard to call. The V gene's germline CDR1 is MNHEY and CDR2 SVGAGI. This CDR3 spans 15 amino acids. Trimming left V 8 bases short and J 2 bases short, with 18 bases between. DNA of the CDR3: TGTGCCAGCCGACGAGGAAGGAGGGAGAACTATGGCTACACCTTC. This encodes CASRRGRRENYGYTF.

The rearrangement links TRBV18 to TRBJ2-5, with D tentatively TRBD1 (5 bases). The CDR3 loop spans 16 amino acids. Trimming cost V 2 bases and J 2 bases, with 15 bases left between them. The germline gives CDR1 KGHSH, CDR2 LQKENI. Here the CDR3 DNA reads TGTGCCAGCTCACCAAGCGCCTCGGCAGGGCAAGAGACCCAGTACTTC. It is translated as CASSPSASAGQETQYF.

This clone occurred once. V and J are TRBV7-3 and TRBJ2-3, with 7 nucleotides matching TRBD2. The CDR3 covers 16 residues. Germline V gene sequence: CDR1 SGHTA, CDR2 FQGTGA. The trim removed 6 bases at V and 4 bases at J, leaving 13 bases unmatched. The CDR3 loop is CASSPGSSGGADTQYF. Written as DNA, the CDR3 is TGTGCCAGCAGTCCTGGGTCTAGCGGAGGCGCAGATACGCAGTATTTT.

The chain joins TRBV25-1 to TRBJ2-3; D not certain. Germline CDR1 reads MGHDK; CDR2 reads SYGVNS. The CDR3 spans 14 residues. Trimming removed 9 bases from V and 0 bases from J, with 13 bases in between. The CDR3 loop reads CASSLTGSTDTQYF. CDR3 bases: TGTGCCAGTAGTTTGACCGGGAGCACAGATACGCAGTATTTT.

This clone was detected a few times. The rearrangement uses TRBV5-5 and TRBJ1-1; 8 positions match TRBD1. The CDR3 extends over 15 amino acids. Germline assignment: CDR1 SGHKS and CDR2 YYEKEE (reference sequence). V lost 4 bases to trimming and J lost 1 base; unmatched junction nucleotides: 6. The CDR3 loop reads CASSRGQGGNTEAFF. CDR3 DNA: TGTGCCAGCAGCCGCGGACAGGGAGGGAACACTGAAGCTTTCTTT.

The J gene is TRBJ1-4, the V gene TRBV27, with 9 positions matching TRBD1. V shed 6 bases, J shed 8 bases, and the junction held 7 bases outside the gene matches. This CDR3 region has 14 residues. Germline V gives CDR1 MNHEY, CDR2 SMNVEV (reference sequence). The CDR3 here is CASRRTGVQEKLFF. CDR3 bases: TGTGCCAGCAGACGGACAGGGGTCCAGGAAAAACTGTTTTTT.

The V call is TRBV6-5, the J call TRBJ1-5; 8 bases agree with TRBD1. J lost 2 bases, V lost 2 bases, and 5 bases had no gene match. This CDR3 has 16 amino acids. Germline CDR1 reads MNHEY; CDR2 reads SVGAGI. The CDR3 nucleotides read TGTGCCAGCAGTTACGACAGGGGTGGTCGCAATCAGCCCCAGCATTTT. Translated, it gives CASSYDRGGRNQPQHF.

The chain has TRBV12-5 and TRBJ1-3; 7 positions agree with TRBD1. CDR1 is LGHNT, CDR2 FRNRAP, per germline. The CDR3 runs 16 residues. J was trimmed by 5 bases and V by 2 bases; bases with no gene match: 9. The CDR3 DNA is TGTGCTAGTGGTTTGATTACCGGGACAGATAGAAACACCATATATTTT. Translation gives CASGLITGTDRNTIYF.

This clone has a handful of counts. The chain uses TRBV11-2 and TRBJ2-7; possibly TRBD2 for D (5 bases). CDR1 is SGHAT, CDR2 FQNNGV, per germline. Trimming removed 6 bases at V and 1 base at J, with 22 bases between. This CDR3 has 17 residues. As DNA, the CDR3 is TGTGCCAGCAGAAACCTCGGACTGACAAGAAAATCCTACGAGCAGTACTTC. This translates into CASRNLGLTRKSYEQYF.

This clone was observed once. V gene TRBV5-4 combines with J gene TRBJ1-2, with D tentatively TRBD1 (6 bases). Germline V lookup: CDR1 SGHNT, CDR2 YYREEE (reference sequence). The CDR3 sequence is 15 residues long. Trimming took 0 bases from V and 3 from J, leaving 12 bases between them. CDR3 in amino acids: CASSLGAGAHYGYTF. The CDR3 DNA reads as TGTGCCAGCAGCTTGGGTGCGGGGGCGCACTATGGCTACACCTTC.

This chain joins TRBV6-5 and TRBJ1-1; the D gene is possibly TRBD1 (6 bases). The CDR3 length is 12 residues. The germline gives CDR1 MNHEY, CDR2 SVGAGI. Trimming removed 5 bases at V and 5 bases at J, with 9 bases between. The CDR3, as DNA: TGTGCCAGCAGTCACAGGGAAACTGAAGCTTTCTTT. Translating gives CASSHRETEAFF.

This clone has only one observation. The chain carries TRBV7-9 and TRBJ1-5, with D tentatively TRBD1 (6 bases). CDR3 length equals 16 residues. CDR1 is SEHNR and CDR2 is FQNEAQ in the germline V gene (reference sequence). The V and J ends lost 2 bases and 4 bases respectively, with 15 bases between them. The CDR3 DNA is TGTGCCAGCAGCTTAACTATTGCAGGGGCAAATCAGCCCCAGCATTTT. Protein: CASSLTIAGANQPQHF. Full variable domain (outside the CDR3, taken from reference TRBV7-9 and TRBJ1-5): DTGVSQNPRHKITKRGQNVTFRCDPISEHNRLYWYRQTLGQGPEFLTYFQNEAQLEKSRLLSDRFSAERPKGSFSTLEIQRTEQGDSAMYLCASSLTIAGANQPQHFGDGTRLSIL.

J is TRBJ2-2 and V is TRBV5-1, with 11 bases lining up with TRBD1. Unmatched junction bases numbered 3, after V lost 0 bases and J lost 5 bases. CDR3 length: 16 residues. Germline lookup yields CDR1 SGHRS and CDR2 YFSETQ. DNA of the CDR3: TGCGCCAGCAGCTTGGTGGGACAGGGGGTTACCGGGGAGCTGTTTTTT. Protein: CASSLVGQGVTGELFF.

The CDR3 DNA reads as TGTGCCAGCAGTCTCCGGGACAGGGGTAGCCAAGAGACCCAGTACTTC. Its protein product is CASSLRDRGSQETQYF. This chain joins TRBV5-6 and TRBJ2-5, with 10 bases fitting TRBD1. V was clipped by 5 bases and J by 1 base; unmatched bases: 8. CDR3 length equals 16 residues. Germline-derived CDR1 and CDR2 are SGHDT and YYEEEE.

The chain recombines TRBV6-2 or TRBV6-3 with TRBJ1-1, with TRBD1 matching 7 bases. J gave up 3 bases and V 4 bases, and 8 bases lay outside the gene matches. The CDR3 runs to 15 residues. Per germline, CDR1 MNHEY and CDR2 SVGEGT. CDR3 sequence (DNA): TGTGCCAGCAGTTCCCGGACAGGAGGGGACACTGAAGCTTTCTTT. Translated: CASSSRTGGDTEAFF.